The present TCR beta chain was sequenced within a study of spatial heterogeneity in lung cancer. Each CDR3 protein is one row after TCRdb ran MiXCR on the 5' RACE reads. The sample includes tens of thousands of distinct CDR3 sequences, approximately 9% of them seen just once. The CDR3 loop spans 16 amino acids. Germline CDR1 and CDR2: LGHNA and YNFKEQ. V shed 0 bases and J shed 6 bases, with 15 bases lying between them. Time point meaning: blood at routine non-recurrence follow-up after resection. This clonotype was counted ten times or more. This sequence originates from a female donor with early-stage non-small cell lung cancer. The V and J genes are TRBV4-2 and TRBJ2-1; D gene ambiguous. Here the sequenced sample was PBMCs, taken at follow-up. This CDR3 reads CASSQDYFSYPNEQFF. The CDR3 region has the DNA TGTGCCAGCAGCCAAGATTACTTCTCCTACCCCAATGAGCAGTTCTTC.